A single TCR beta chain is shown here with its context. The antigen is unknown. Coverage ceases 3 residues before the CDR3 finishes, and the germline J gene fills in the end. These data are taken from a study of T cell clonality in common variable immunodeficiency. General observations from the study: CVID subjects shared fewer TCRbeta clones than healthy controls did. Reportedly, TCR beta sequences from common variable immunodeficiency showed fewer deletions and N-nucleotide insertions. T cell subpopulation sequencing would be needed to explain CVID clonality.

Germline CDR1 is SGHNT and CDR2 is YENEEA. This CDR3 contains 13 residues. V was clipped by 6 bases and J by 6 bases, with 12 bases between them. Sequencing input was equivalent genomic DNA from CVID and controls. Sequencing was performed with immunoSEQ multiplex PCR; in TCRdb, only in-frame clones are kept and a portion is missing. The sample was found to contain approximately 30,000 clones, and every one recurs. This TCR was recovered from a human donor with common variable immunodeficiency. The gene calls are TRBV11-3 and TRBJ2-1, with D possibly TRBD2 on 5 matching bases. Sequenced: peripheral blood mononuclear cells. The CDR3 here is CASSRGLANEQFF. The covered CDR3 bases are TGTGCCAGCAGTCGCGGACTCGCCAATGAG.